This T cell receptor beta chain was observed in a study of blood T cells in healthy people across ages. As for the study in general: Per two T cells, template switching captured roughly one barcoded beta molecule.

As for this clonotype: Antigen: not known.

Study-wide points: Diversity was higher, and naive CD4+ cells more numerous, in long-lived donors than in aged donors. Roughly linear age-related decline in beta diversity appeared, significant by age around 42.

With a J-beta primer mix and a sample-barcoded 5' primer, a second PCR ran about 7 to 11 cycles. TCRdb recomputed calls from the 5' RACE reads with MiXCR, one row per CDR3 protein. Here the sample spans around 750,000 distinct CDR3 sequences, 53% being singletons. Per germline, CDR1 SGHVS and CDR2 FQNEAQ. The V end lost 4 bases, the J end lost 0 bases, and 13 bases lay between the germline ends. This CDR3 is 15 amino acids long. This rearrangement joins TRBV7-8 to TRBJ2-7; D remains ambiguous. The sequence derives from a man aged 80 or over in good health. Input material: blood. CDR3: CASSSYSSNSYEQYF. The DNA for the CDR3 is TGTGCCAGCAGCTCCTACAGCTCGAACTCCTACGAGCAGTACTTC.